Listed below are T cell receptor beta chains from one sample, sequenced in a study of beta chain features in type 1 diabetes. Using immunoSEQ multiplex PCR, the repertoire was profiled, and TCRdb retains in-frame clones only, with some absent. In the table there are some 150,000 clones, 10% of which are singletons. The sequenced sample was naive CD4+ T cells from blood. These receptors were collected from a man aged 18 to 30 in good health. Both conserved end residues are part of each CDR3. D genes are given only for firm matches. Part of the rows lack a size; the others show once, few, many or a class for expanded clones.

j_gene: TRBJ2-1
abundance: NA
d_gene: NA
v_gene: TRBV18
CDR3aa: CASSPASDSYNEQLF
CDR3nt: TGTGCCAGCTCACCAGCTAGCGACTCCTACAATGAGCAGCTCTTC

j_gene: TRBJ1-2
abundance: NA
d_gene: TRBD1
v_gene: TRBV6-5
CDR3aa: CASGDRANYGYTF
CDR3nt: TGTGCCAGCGGGGACAGGGCTAACTATGGCTACACCTTC

j_gene: TRBJ1-2
abundance: NA
d_gene: TRBD1
v_gene: TRBV30
CDR3aa: CAWSYVMGQGGGYTF
CDR3nt: TGTGCCTGGAGTTATGTGATGGGACAGGGGGGCGGCTACACCTTC

j_gene: TRBJ2-7
abundance: few
d_gene: TRBD2
v_gene: TRBV5-6
CDR3aa: CASSLGAGEYSYEQYF
CDR3nt: TGTGCCAGCAGCTTGGGAGCGGGGGAATACTCCTACGAGCAGTACTTC

j_gene: TRBJ2-3
abundance: NA
d_gene: TRBD1
v_gene: TRBV18
CDR3aa: CASSPGQGATDTQYF
CDR3nt: TGTGCCAGCTCACCGGGACAGGGGGCTACAGATACGCAGTATTTT

j_gene: TRBJ2-5
abundance: once
d_gene: TRBD1
v_gene: TRBV4-3
CDR3aa: CASSQDNDRGWETQYF
CDR3nt: TGCGCCAGCAGCCAGGATAACGACAGGGGCTGGGAGACCCAGTACTTC

j_gene: TRBJ2-3
abundance: few
d_gene: NA
v_gene: TRBV6-1
CDR3aa: CASSEQGTTDTQYF
CDR3nt: TGTGCCAGCAGTGAACAGGGGACCACAGATACGCAGTATTTT

j_gene: TRBJ2-7
abundance: few
d_gene: NA
v_gene: TRBV27
CDR3aa: CASRRQGGLLAYEQYF
CDR3nt: TGTGCCAGCAGGCGTCAGGGGGGCCTCCTTGCCTACGAGCAGTACTTC

j_gene: TRBJ1-3
abundance: few
d_gene: NA
v_gene: TRBV7-8
CDR3aa: CASSLVETSQTIYF
CDR3nt: TGTGCCAGCAGCTTAGTAGAGACTTCCCAGACCATATATTTT

j_gene: TRBJ1-1
abundance: few
d_gene: NA
v_gene: TRBV5-6
CDR3aa: CASSLGGALTEAFF
CDR3nt: TGTGCCAGCAGCTTGGGGGGCGCGTTGACTGAAGCTTTCTTT

j_gene: TRBJ2-6
abundance: many
d_gene: NA
v_gene: TRBV19
CDR3aa: CASSPPDSAGANVLTF
CDR3nt: TGTGCCAGTAGCCCCCCCGACAGCGCTGGGGCCAACGTCCTGACTTTC

j_gene: TRBJ2-5
abundance: NA
d_gene: TRBD1
v_gene: TRBV7-3
CDR3aa: CASSLTGTEETQYF
CDR3nt: TGTGCCAGCAGCTTAACTGGGACAGAAGAGACCCAGTACTTC

j_gene: TRBJ1-1
abundance: many
d_gene: TRBD1
v_gene: TRBV7-9
CDR3aa: CASSRGQGLTEAFF
CDR3nt: TGTGCCAGCAGCCGCGGACAGGGCCTGACTGAAGCTTTCTTT

j_gene: TRBJ2-1
abundance: few
d_gene: TRBD1
v_gene: TRBV18
CDR3aa: CASSPLRDRGLDEQFF
CDR3nt: TGTGCCAGCTCACCGCTACGGGACAGGGGGCTGGATGAGCAGTTCTTC

j_gene: TRBJ1-5
abundance: few
d_gene: NA
v_gene: TRBV30
CDR3aa: CAWSGGWNQPQHF
CDR3nt: TGTGCCTGGAGCGGGGGTTGGAATCAGCCCCAGCATTTT

j_gene: TRBJ2-1
abundance: few
d_gene: NA
v_gene: TRBV6-5
CDR3aa: CASSYVPTSNEQFF
CDR3nt: TGTGCCAGCAGTTACGTACCGACTAGCAATGAGCAGTTCTTC

j_gene: TRBJ2-5
abundance: many
d_gene: NA
v_gene: TRBV7-9
CDR3aa: CASSLNLETQYF
CDR3nt: TGTGCCAGCAGCTTAAATCTGGAGACCCAGTACTTC

j_gene: TRBJ2-7
abundance: few
d_gene: NA
v_gene: TRBV18
CDR3aa: CASSPRGRGNSYEQYF
CDR3nt: TGTGCCAGCTCACCACGGGGGAGGGGGAACTCCTACGAGCAGTACTTC

j_gene: TRBJ2-1
abundance: NA
d_gene: NA
v_gene: TRBV14
CDR3aa: CASIPFVGGRDGEKFF
CDR3nt: TGTGCCAGCATCCCCTTCGTGGGGGGGCGGGACGGTGAGAAGTTCTTC

j_gene: TRBJ2-3
abundance: NA
d_gene: NA
v_gene: TRBV18
CDR3aa: CASSPTRAADTQYF
CDR3nt: TGTGCCAGCTCACCAACCAGGGCGGCAGATACGCAGTATTTT

j_gene: TRBJ1-3
abundance: few
d_gene: NA
v_gene: TRBV9
CDR3aa: CASSVATGNTIYF
CDR3nt: TGTGCCAGCAGCGTAGCTACGGGAAACACCATATATTTT

j_gene: TRBJ2-5
abundance: few
d_gene: NA
v_gene: TRBV11-3
CDR3aa: CASSLELSPGPETQYF
CDR3nt: TGTGCCAGCAGCTTAGAACTGAGCCCAGGCCCAGAGACCCAGTACTTC

j_gene: TRBJ2-1
abundance: NA
d_gene: TRBD2
v_gene: TRBV20-1
CDR3aa: CSARESEQFF
CDR3nt: TGCAGTGCGCGGGAGTCCGAGCAGTTCTTC

j_gene: TRBJ2-3
abundance: few
d_gene: TRBD2
v_gene: TRBV28
CDR3aa: CASSLALAGRRDTQYF
CDR3nt: TGTGCCAGCAGTTTAGCACTAGCGGGGAGGAGAGATACGCAGTATTTT

j_gene: TRBJ2-1
abundance: NA
d_gene: TRBD2
v_gene: TRBV14
CDR3aa: CASSRSGPPGEQFF
CDR3nt: TGTGCCAGCAGCCGTAGCGGGCCCCCAGGGGAGCAGTTCTTC

j_gene: TRBJ2-3
abundance: NA
d_gene: NA
v_gene: TRBV4-1
CDR3aa: CASSQDTVRSDTQYF
CDR3nt: TGCGCCAGCAGCCAAGATACGGTTCGGTCAGATACGCAGTATTTT

j_gene: TRBJ1-6
abundance: few
d_gene: TRBD1
v_gene: TRBV7-2
CDR3aa: CASSPRTGAYNSPLHF
CDR3nt: TGTGCCAGCAGCCCCCGGACAGGGGCGTATAATTCACCCCTCCACTTT

j_gene: TRBJ2-7
abundance: few
d_gene: NA
v_gene: TRBV11-2
CDR3aa: CASSAGFSSYEQYF
CDR3nt: TGTGCCAGCAGCGCAGGATTCAGCTCCTACGAGCAGTACTTC

j_gene: TRBJ2-1
abundance: few
d_gene: NA
v_gene: TRBV9
CDR3aa: CASSVLGHSYNEQFF
CDR3nt: TGTGCCAGCAGCGTATTGGGACACTCCTACAATGAGCAGTTCTTC

j_gene: TRBJ1-2
abundance: few
d_gene: NA
v_gene: TRBV11-2
CDR3aa: CASSEAGTINYGYTF
CDR3nt: TGTGCCAGCAGCGAGGCCGGGACAATTAACTATGGCTACACCTTC

j_gene: TRBJ2-1
abundance: NA
d_gene: TRBD2
v_gene: TRBV7-9
CDR3aa: CASSPSGGAPEQFF
CDR3nt: TGTGCCAGCAGTCCTAGCGGGGGGGCGCCCGAGCAGTTCTTC

j_gene: TRBJ1-2
abundance: NA
d_gene: NA
v_gene: TRBV11-2
CDR3aa: CASSLGALNYGYTF
CDR3nt: TGTGCCAGCAGCTTAGGGGCCCTCAACTATGGCTACACCTTC

j_gene: TRBJ2-3
abundance: few
d_gene: TRBD1
v_gene: TRBV5-1
CDR3aa: CASSVGTVPTDTQYF
CDR3nt: TGCGCCAGCAGCGTGGGGACAGTCCCAACAGATACGCAGTATTTT

j_gene: TRBJ2-5
abundance: NA
d_gene: TRBD1
v_gene: TRBV2
CDR3aa: CASSGTSGQSETQYF
CDR3nt: TGTGCCAGCAGTGGGACCTCGGGACAGTCAGAGACCCAGTACTTC

j_gene: TRBJ1-2
abundance: few
d_gene: NA
v_gene: TRBV25-1
CDR3aa: CASRQTTGGHYGYTF
CDR3nt: TGTGCCAGCAGGCAAACGACAGGCGGGCACTATGGCTACACCTTC

j_gene: TRBJ2-5
abundance: few
d_gene: TRBD1
v_gene: TRBV5-1
CDR3aa: CASSFTGGGLETQYF
CDR3nt: TGCGCCAGCAGCTTTACAGGGGGCGGCTTGGAGACCCAGTACTTC